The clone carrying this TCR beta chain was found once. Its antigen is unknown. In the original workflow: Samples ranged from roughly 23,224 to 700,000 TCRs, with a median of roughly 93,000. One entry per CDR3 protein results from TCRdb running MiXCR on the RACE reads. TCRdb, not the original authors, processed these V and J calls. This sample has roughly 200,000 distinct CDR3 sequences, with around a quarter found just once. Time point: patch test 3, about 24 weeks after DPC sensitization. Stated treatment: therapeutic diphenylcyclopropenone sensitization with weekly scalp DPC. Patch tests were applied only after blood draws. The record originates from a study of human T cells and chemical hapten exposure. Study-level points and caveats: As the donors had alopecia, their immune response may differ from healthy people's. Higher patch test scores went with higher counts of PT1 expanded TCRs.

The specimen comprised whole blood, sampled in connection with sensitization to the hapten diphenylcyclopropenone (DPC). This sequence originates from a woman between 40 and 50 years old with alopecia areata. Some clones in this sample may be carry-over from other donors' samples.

The CDR3 DNA reads as TGTGCCAGCAGCTACCGGGACAGAGAACAGCCCCAGCATTTT. Its protein is CASSYRDREQPQHF. The chain has TRBV7-9 and TRBJ1-5, with 7 bases lining up with TRBD1. The V and J ends lost 4 bases and 7 bases, in that order; junction bases with no gene match: 7. The CDR3 extends over 14 amino acids. Per germline, CDR1 SEHNR and CDR2 FQNEAQ (reference sequence). The full variable domain, completed using reference TRBV7-9 and TRBJ1-5, is DTGVSQNPRHKITKRGQNVTFRCDPISEHNRLYWYRQTLGQGPEFLTYFQNEAQLEKSRLLSDRFSAERPKGSFSTLEIQRTEQGDSAMYLCASSYRDREQPQHFGDGTRLSIL.